These 20 T cell receptor beta chains were sequenced from one sample in a study of control samples from healthy donors and cancer patients. The table came from immunoSEQ multiplex PCR; TCRdb's copy has only in-frame clones and leaves some out. The profile shows 35,000 to 55,000 clones, approximately 90% of them singletons. Sequenced material: PBMCs. These receptors all stem from a middle-aged woman with head and neck cancer.

V gene TRBV20-1 combines with J gene TRBJ2-1; D is undetermined. CDR1 is DFQATT and CDR2 is SNEGSKA in the germline V gene (reference sequence). The CDR3 is 11 residues long. V lost 8 bases and J lost 4, with 9 bases in between. CDR3 DNA sequence: TGCAGTCCTCAGCGATACAATGAGCAGTTCTTC. It specifies CSPQRYNEQFF.

A note on this clone: At one end the junction does not follow the germline gene, possibly because of a read error. The rearrangement uses TRBV6-5 and TRBJ1-4; D gene uncertain. This CDR3 has 15 residues. The germline CDR1 and CDR2 sequences are MNHEY and SVGAGI. The chain's CDR3 is CASSYSRRSNEKLFF. CDR3 bases: TGTGCCAGCAGTTACAGTCGCAGGTCTAACGAAAAACTGTTTTTT.

V and J are TRBV19 and TRBJ1-4; D perhaps matches TRBD1 (5 bases). V shed 1 base and J shed 8 bases, with 14 bases lying between them. CDR1 is LNHDA and CDR2 is SQIVND in the germline V gene (reference sequence). This CDR3 has 15 amino acids. CDR3 coding DNA: TGTGCCAGTAGTATAGCGGGGGTCGCCGGGGAAAAACTGTTTTTT. Translated: CASSIAGVAGEKLFF.

The chain recombines TRBV5-1 with TRBJ2-5, with a tentative D call TRBD2 (5 bases). This CDR3 is built from 15 residues. The V gene lost 0 bases and the J gene lost 4 bases, with 13 bases spanning the gap. The germline gives CDR1 SGHRS, CDR2 YFSETQ. CDR3 residues: CASSLARTLPETQYF. In DNA form, the CDR3 reads TGCGCCAGCAGCTTGGCCCGGACTTTACCAGAGACCCAGTACTTC.

The rearrangement uses TRBV10-2 and TRBJ1-6; D possibly corresponds to TRBD1 (6 bases). The V gene lost 8 bases and the J gene lost 4 bases, with 15 bases spanning the gap. CDR3 length equals 15 residues. The germline CDR1 and CDR2 sequences are WSHSY and SAAADI. The CDR3 coding sequence is TGCGCCAGCGGGGACCTGACAGGTTATAATTCACCCCTCCACTTT. It specifies CASGDLTGYNSPLHF.

Of note for this clone: The junction departs from the called germline gene at one end, perhaps through a read error. The genes are TRBV6-5 and TRBJ2-6; perhaps TRBD1 as D (6 bases). The CDR3 contains 14 residues. Germline-derived CDR1 and CDR2 are MNHEY and SVGAGI. CDR3 protein: CASTTGFGANVLTF. DNA for the CDR3: TGCGCCAGCACTACAGGGTTTGGGGCCAACGTCCTGACTTTC.

This clone occurred a few times. This chain links TRBV2 with TRBJ2-3; tentative D call: TRBD2 (6 bases). The CDR3 runs 14 residues. V lost 9 bases, J lost 2 bases, and 15 bases lay in between. Germline V gene sequence: CDR1 SNHLY, CDR2 FYNNEI. The CDR3 protein is CASQTGLFTDTQYF. The CDR3 nucleotides read TGTGCCAGTCAAACGGGACTCTTCACAGATACGCAGTATTTT.

The V gene is TRBV2, the J gene TRBJ1-4; perhaps TRBD1 as D (6 bases). The CDR3 length is 16 residues. Trimming pared 6 bases from V and 3 bases from J, leaving 17 bases between. Looked up from germline, CDR1 is SNHLY and CDR2 is FYNNEI. The CDR3 coding sequence is TGTGCCAGCAGATCCCTAAACAGGGCACCTAATGAAAAACTGTTTTTT. This sequence encodes CASRSLNRAPNEKLFF.

CDR3 sequence reads: CASSFQMNSGNTIYF. The CDR3, as DNA: TGTGCCAGCAGCTTTCAGATGAACTCTGGAAACACCATATATTTT. This chain joins TRBV5-5 and TRBJ1-3, with unresolved D. V shed 2 bases and J shed 0 bases, with 9 bases lying between them. The CDR3 sequence is 15 residues long. Looked up from germline, CDR1 is SGHKS and CDR2 is YYEKEE (reference sequence).

V gene TRBV27 combines with J gene TRBJ2-2, with TRBD1 as a possible D gene (6 bases). This CDR3 comprises 15 residues. The V end lost 3 bases, the J end lost 5 bases, and 13 bases lay between the germline ends. Per germline, CDR1 MNHEY and CDR2 SMNVEV (reference sequence). CDR3 protein: CASSFVGAGTGELFF. CDR3 DNA sequence: TGTGCCAGCAGTTTTGTGGGGGCTGGAACCGGGGAGCTGTTTTTT.

CDR3 amino acids: CASSQDSGSAIRTEAFF. CDR3 in DNA: TGCGCCAGCAGCCAAGATTCGGGAAGCGCGATCCGAACTGAAGCTTTCTTT. V usage is TRBV4-1 and J usage is TRBJ1-1; D gene uncertain. The V and J ends lost 0 bases and 5 bases respectively, with 19 bases between them. CDR1 MGHRA and CDR2 YSYEKL come from the germline V gene. The CDR3 extends over 17 amino acids.

The genes are TRBV15 and TRBJ1-2, with a possible D match to TRBD1 (6 bases). Trimming removed 5 bases from V and 8 bases from J, with 21 bases in between. Germline V CDR1 and CDR2: LNHNV, YYDKDF (reference sequence). CDR3 length: 15 residues. The CDR3 protein is CATSSGMGGGAGYTF. CDR3 nucleotides: TGTGCCACCAGCTCCGGGATGGGGGGCGGCGCGGGCTACACCTTC.

This rearrangement joins TRBV6-1 to TRBJ2-1, with 7 bases identical to TRBD2. Germline V CDR1 and CDR2: MNHNS, SASEGT. The J segment lost 5 bases and the V segment lost 4 bases, leaving 14 bases of the junction unmatched. This CDR3 spans 17 amino acids. CDR3 residues: CASSARQILLADNEQFF. The CDR3 DNA follows: TGTGCCAGCAGTGCGAGACAGATCCTGCTAGCGGACAATGAGCAGTTCTTC.

This clone was counted only a few times. This chain joins TRBV24-1 and TRBJ2-1; TRBD2 aligns across 7 bases. Germline V CDR1 and CDR2: KGHDR, SFDVKD. This CDR3 contains 16 residues. J was trimmed by 5 bases and V by 0 bases; bases with no gene match: 6. DNA of the CDR3: TGTGCCACCAGTGATTTGCGAGCGGGGTACAACAATGAGCAGTTCTTC. This sequence encodes CATSDLRAGYNNEQFF.

The chain carries TRBV7-9 and TRBJ2-4; tentatively, D is TRBD1 (7 bases). The CDR3 runs to 16 residues. Germline lookup yields CDR1 SEHNR and CDR2 FQNEAQ (reference sequence). V was pared by 0 bases and J by 5 bases, with 14 bases between. CDR3 DNA: TGTGCCAGCAGCTTAGCCAGGGGGGCGGTCCAAAACATTCAGTACTTC. Translated, it gives CASSLARGAVQNIQYF. Complete variable domain (other parts from reference TRBV7-9 and TRBJ2-4): DTGVSQNPRHKITKRGQNVTFRCDPISEHNRLYWYRQTLGQGPEFLTYFQNEAQLEKSRLLSDRFSAERPKGSFSTLEIQRTEQGDSAMYLCASSLARGAVQNIQYFGAGTRLSVL.

V and J are TRBV6-5 and TRBJ1-2; D remains unclear. V lost 7 bases to trimming and J lost 4 bases, with 13 bases between them. Germline CDR1 reads MNHEY; CDR2 reads SVGAGI. The CDR3 length is 13 residues. As DNA, the CDR3 is TGTGCCAGCACCGAGAGAGGACCCTATGGCTACACCTTC. Residues: CASTERGPYGYTF.

The chain links TRBV7-8 to TRBJ2-4, with 11 bases aligning to TRBD2. The junction had 3 bases not matched to a gene; V was cut back by 5 bases and J by 0 bases. The CDR3 extends over 16 amino acids. Germline loops: CDR1 SGHVS, CDR2 FQNEAQ. The CDR3 protein is CASSPSGGQAKNIQYF. The CDR3 nucleotides are TGTGCCAGCAGCCCTAGCGGGGGGCAAGCCAAAAACATTCAGTACTTC.

The chain recombines TRBV5-4 with TRBJ1-2; D is unresolved. The germline V and J ends were trimmed by 7 bases and 0 bases, with 10 bases remaining between them. The CDR3 totals 13 residues. The germline CDR1 and CDR2 sequences are SGHNT and YYREEE (reference sequence). CDR3 amino acids: CASGSRTNYGYTF. The CDR3 bases are TGTGCCAGCGGTAGTAGGACTAACTATGGCTACACCTTC.

V usage is TRBV27 and J usage is TRBJ2-7; 10 bases fit TRBD2. Per the germline V gene, CDR1 is MNHEY and CDR2 is SMNVEV (reference sequence). The CDR3 runs to 14 residues. Trimming removed 0 bases from V and 4 bases from J; junction bases left unmatched: 0. CDR3 residues: CASSLSTSGYEQYF. The CDR3, as DNA: TGTGCCAGCAGTTTATCGACTAGCGGGTACGAGCAGTACTTC.

This clone was recorded once. J is TRBJ1-4 and V is TRBV19; no definite D call. Germline V lookup: CDR1 LNHDA, CDR2 SQIVND (reference sequence). The CDR3 loop spans 14 amino acids. The germline V and J ends were trimmed by 4 bases and 8 bases, with 14 bases remaining between them. The CDR3 DNA follows: TGTGCCAGTAGTAAGGGTACGAGAGGAGAAAAACTGTTTTTT. Encoded protein: CASSKGTRGEKLFF. Variable domain in full (rest from reference TRBV19 and TRBJ1-4): DGGITQSPKYLFRKEGQNVTLSCEQNLNHDAMYWYRQDPGQGLRLIYYSQIVNDFQKGDIAEGYSVSREKKESFPLTVTSAQKNPTAFYLCASSKGTRGEKLFFGSGTQLSVL.